This T cell receptor beta chain was retrieved from a study of blood T cell repertoires in COVID-19. Germline V gene data show CDR1 as SGHRS and CDR2 as YFSETQ. V was pared by 1 base and J by 8 bases, with 8 bases of the junction left unmatched. The CDR3 length is 14 residues. Cohorts were determined from participant-reported clinical history. Authors' processing steps: Estimated nucleated cell counts came from reference gene primer amplification. TCRdb keeps only in-frame clones here, not all; method: immunoSEQ multiplex PCR. The V and J calls and clone size come from that table; D and trimming were worked out from the DNA. This table has a few hundred thousand clones, 84% appearing once.

The chain combines TRBV5-1 with TRBJ1-2, with TRBD1 matching 7 bases. The source of this sequence is a woman aged 40 to 55 who had recovered from COVID-19. The sample comprised PBMCs or T cells enriched from blood (not recorded which). CDR3 in DNA: TGCGCCAGCAGCTTGTCGCAGGGGGTCGGCGGCTACACCTTC. This gives the protein CASSLSQGVGGYTF.